This T cell receptor (beta chain) was captured in a study of T cells in Graves' hyperthyroidism and ophthalmopathy. The J segment lost 2 bases and the V segment lost 4 bases, leaving 5 bases of the junction unmatched. The CDR3 contains 13 residues. Germline CDR1 reads DFQATT; CDR2 reads SNEGSKA (reference sequence). Hyperthyroidism had been newly diagnosed in patients aged 18 to 65, and its duration was under 2 months. RNA transcripts served as the template for amplifying TCR beta CDR3 regions. In the first-round RT-PCR of the TCR CDR3, the HTBI primer set was used. TCRdb independently ran MiXCR on the multiplex PCR reads; one entry per CDR3 protein. The sample has some 460,000 distinct CDR3 sequences; around a sixth are singletons. Study results and caveats: The model identified upcoming ophthalmopathy a median approximately 6.5 months ahead of onset.

Many counts were recorded for this clonotype. Its cognate antigen is unknown. The sequenced sample was blood. J is TRBJ2-7 and V is TRBV20-1, with 7 nucleotides matching TRBD1. The TCR comes from a young woman with Graves' hyperthyroidism. CDR3 in DNA: TGCAGTGCTACAAGGGGGCCCACCTACGAGCAGTACTTC. It codes for CSATRGPTYEQYF.